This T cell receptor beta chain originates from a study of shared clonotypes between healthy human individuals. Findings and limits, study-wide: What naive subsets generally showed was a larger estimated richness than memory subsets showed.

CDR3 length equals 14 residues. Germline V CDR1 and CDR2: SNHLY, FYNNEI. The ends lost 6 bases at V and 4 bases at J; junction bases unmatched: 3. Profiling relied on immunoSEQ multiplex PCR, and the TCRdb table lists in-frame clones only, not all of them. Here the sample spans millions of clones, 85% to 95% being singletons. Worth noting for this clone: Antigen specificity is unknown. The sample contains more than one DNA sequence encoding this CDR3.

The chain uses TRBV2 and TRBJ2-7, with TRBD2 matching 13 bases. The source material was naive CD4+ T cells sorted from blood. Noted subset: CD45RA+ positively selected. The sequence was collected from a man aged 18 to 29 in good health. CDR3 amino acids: CASSRLAGGYEQYF. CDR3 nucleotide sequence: TGTGCCAGCAGCAGACTAGCGGGAGGTTACGAGCAGTACTTC.